This TCR beta chain was retrieved from a study of cytomegalovirus exposure and HLA in healthy donors. Study conclusions and caveats: Because they were indistinguishable, some V segments, including TRBV6-2 and TRBV6-3, were excluded. The authors reported that TCR beta sequences could predict HLA-A and HLA-B alleles. These predictions were accurate for most subjects in the first cohort. Later on, an analysis showed TCR association rates differing by HLA locus, with DRB1 the most and HLA-C the fewest.

J was trimmed by 5 bases and V by 6 bases; bases with no gene match: 2. This CDR3 is built from 13 residues. In germline, CDR1 is GTSNPN, CDR2 SVGIG (reference sequence). PCR primers comprised 60 Vbeta and 13 Jbeta primers. Clones were sequenced by immunoSEQ multiplex PCR, and TCRdb holds only the in-frame ones, with some missing. The sample contains 25,000 to 40,000 clones, roughly 60% of which appear only once. A word on this clone: Its antigen is not identified.

The rearrangement joins TRBV30 to TRBJ2-5, with 14 bases that match TRBD2. The sample taken for sequencing was PBMCs. The sequence came from a man aged 45-65 years in good health and CMV-seropositive. CDR3 coding DNA: TGTGCCTGCGGACTAGCGGGGGGCGAGACCCAGTACTTC. It codes for CACGLAGGETQYF.